One sample yielded the 15 T cell receptor beta chains listed below, sequenced in a study of blood T cell repertoires in COVID-19. The repertoire was sequenced with immunoSEQ multiplex PCR; TCRdb's copy has only in-frame clones and lacks some. This sample has approximately 60,000 clones; approximately 78% occur once, and the top ten carry more than 12%. Material: peripheral blood. These receptors originate from a man of 80 years or more with acute or convalescent COVID-19.

The gene calls are TRBV9 and TRBJ2-2, with TRBD2 identical over 9 bases. After removal of 6 bases from V and 0 bases from J, the junction contained 0 bases not matched to a gene. Germline CDR1 SGDLS, CDR2 YYNGEE. The CDR3 loop spans 14 amino acids. CDR3 in amino acids: CASKRGANTGELFF. The CDR3, as DNA: TGTGCCAGCAAGCGGGGGGCGAACACCGGGGAGCTGTTTTTT.

The chain combines TRBV7-8 with TRBJ1-6; 9 positions match TRBD1. Germline trimming cut 6 bases from V and 9 bases from J; bases unmatched to any gene: 6. Germline V gene lookup returns CDR1 SGHVS and CDR2 FQNEAQ. This CDR3 contains 14 residues. CDR3 DNA: TGTGCCAGCAGAAAGGGACAGGGTTTTTCACCCCTCCACTTT. Translating gives CASRKGQGFSPLHF.

The genes are TRBV11-3 and TRBJ2-7; a possible D gene is TRBD1 (5 bases). CDR1 and CDR2 from the germline V gene are SGHNT and YENEEA. V was cut by 11 bases and J by 2 bases, with 19 bases left in between. The CDR3 has 14 residues. The CDR3 DNA follows: TGTGCCGGCACTCGTGGGGCCTACCCCTACGAGCAGTACTTC. It translates to CAGTRGAYPYEQYF.

The V call is TRBV2, the J call TRBJ1-2, with TRBD1 as a possible D gene (6 bases). V lost 8 bases and J 4 bases, leaving 20 bases between the germline ends. Germline V gene lookup returns CDR1 SNHLY and CDR2 FYNNEI. This CDR3 comprises 15 residues. The CDR3 DNA sequence: TGTGCCAGCTCTCCCCAGGGGTTCCGAAGCTATGGCTACACCTTC. Protein product: CASSPQGFRSYGYTF.

Concerning this clone itself: The same CDR3 is also encoded by other DNA sequences in this sample. The DNA of the CDR3 is TGTGCCAGCAGTTCCCAGGGGGCGGCTAATGAAAAACTGTTTTTT. Amino acids: CASSSQGAANEKLFF. The V gene is TRBV6-6, the J gene TRBJ1-4; TRBD1 aligns across 8 bases. CDR3 length: 15 amino acids. In germline, CDR1 is MNHNY, CDR2 SVGAGI (reference sequence). V lost 4 bases and J lost 3; bases outside the gene matches: 4.

The rearrangement uses TRBV29-1 and TRBJ1-1, with 7 bases matching TRBD1. The CDR3 runs 13 residues. The germline V gene encodes CDR1 SQVTM and CDR2 ANQGSEA. J gave up 7 bases and V 1 base, and 6 bases lay outside the gene matches. CDR3 DNA: TGCAGCGTTGAAGCTGGGACAGATGTTGAAGCTTTCTTT. Encoded protein: CSVEAGTDVEAFF.

This clone was detected only a few times. The CDR3: CASSEGGDLNTEAFF. The CDR3 DNA sequence: TGTGCCAGCAGTGAAGGCGGGGACCTGAACACTGAAGCTTTCTTT. The chain links TRBV25-1 to TRBJ1-1, with D perhaps TRBD1 (5 bases). Germline values: CDR1 MGHDK, CDR2 SYGVNS. With 2 bases removed from V and 0 bases from J, the gap between germline ends came to 10 bases. The CDR3 has 15 amino acids. Full variable domain (remainder filled in from reference TRBV25-1 and TRBJ1-1): EADIYQTPRYLVIGTGKKITLECSQTMGHDKMYWYQQDPGMELHLIHYSYGVNSTEKGDLSSESTVSRIRTEHFPLTLESARPSHTSQYLCASSEGGDLNTEAFFGQGTRLTVV.

In its sample, this clone was seen a few times. CDR3 bases: TGTGCCAGCAGTGAAGAGGGAACTGAAGCTTTCTTT. It is translated as CASSEEGTEAFF. The chain couples TRBV25-1 to TRBJ1-1; D unclear. Trimming took off 2 bases at V and 5 bases at J, with 6 bases between the two ends. From germline, CDR1 is MGHDK and CDR2 SYGVNS. The CDR3 sequence is 12 residues long.

This clone was seen once. The J gene is TRBJ1-5, the V gene TRBV5-6; D remains unclear. Germline CDR1 reads SGHDT; CDR2 reads YYEEEE. The CDR3 is 16 amino acids. The V end was cut by 0 bases, the J end by 0 bases, with 10 bases between. The CDR3 reads CASSLGGSYSNQPQHF. Here the CDR3 DNA reads TGTGCCAGCAGCTTGGGAGGGAGCTATAGCAATCAGCCCCAGCATTTT. Using reference TRBV5-6 and TRBJ1-5 for the parts outside the CDR3, the full variable domain is DAGVTQSPTHLIKTRGQQVTLRCSPKSGHDTVSWYQQALGQGPQFIFQYYEEEERQRGNFPDRFSGHQFPNYSSELNVNALLLGDSALYLCASSLGGSYSNQPQHFGDGTRLSIL.

V gene TRBV28 combines with J gene TRBJ1-2; 10 bases are shared with TRBD1. The CDR3 sequence is 15 residues long. J gave up 5 bases and V 5 bases, and 8 bases lay outside the gene matches. Germline lookup yields CDR1 MDHEN and CDR2 SYDVKM. The CDR3 reads CASSTTGGRGYGYTF. CDR3 DNA: TGTGCCAGCAGTACGACAGGGGGCAGGGGATATGGCTACACCTTC.

In nucleotides, the CDR3 is TGCGCCAGCAGCCCAAGACAGGGGGTAGATGAAAAACTGTTTTTT. It is translated as CASSPRQGVDEKLFF. The gene calls are TRBV5-1 and TRBJ1-4; 9 bases are shared with TRBD1. The CDR3 sequence is 15 residues long. The germline V gene encodes CDR1 SGHRS and CDR2 YFSETQ. J gave up 6 bases and V 4 bases, and 7 bases lay outside the gene matches. The full variable domain, with the rest looked up from reference TRBV5-1 and TRBJ1-4, is KAGVTQTPRYLIKTRGQQVTLSCSPISGHRSVSWYQQTPGQGLQFLFEYFSETQRNKGNFPGRFSGRQFSNSRSEMNVSTLELGDSALYLCASSPRQGVDEKLFFGSGTQLSVL.

This chain connects TRBV14 to TRBJ2-1; the D gene is possibly TRBD1 (5 bases). CDR3 length equals 16 residues. V was cut by 0 bases and J by 3 bases, with 12 bases left in between. Looked up from germline, CDR1 is SGHDN and CDR2 is FVKESK. This CDR3 is CASSQEGEQSYNEQFF. The CDR3, as DNA: TGTGCCAGCAGCCAAGAAGGGGAACAAAGCTACAATGAGCAGTTCTTC.

The chain carries TRBV6-8 and TRBJ2-3, with a tentative D call TRBD1 (5 bases). This CDR3 region has 19 residues. Per germline, CDR1 MNHGY and CDR2 SAAAGT. V lost 2 bases and J 5 bases, leaving 26 bases between the germline ends. The CDR3 DNA sequence: TGTGCCAGCAGTTACGCCATAAGGTTCAGGGATTTAATAGTAGATACGCAGTATTTT. The encoded protein is CASSYAIRFRDLIVDTQYF.

The V and J genes are TRBV9 and TRBJ1-2, with 9 bases that match TRBD1. Germline V gene lookup returns CDR1 SGDLS and CDR2 YYNGEE. The CDR3 spans 14 residues. J was trimmed by 4 bases and V by 4 bases; bases with no gene match: 5. The CDR3 loop is CASSTGQGIYGYTF. Written as DNA, the CDR3 is TGTGCCAGCAGCACAGGACAGGGGATCTATGGCTACACCTTC.

The chain combines TRBV5-1 with TRBJ1-2, with TRBD1 matching 7 bases. CDR3 length equals 14 residues. CDR1 and CDR2 (germline): SGHRS, YFSETQ. V gave up 4 bases and J gave up 0 bases; unmatched junction bases: 3. Here the CDR3 DNA reads TGCGCCAGCAGCGCGGGGACAGCTAACTATGGCTACACCTTC. It translates to CASSAGTANYGYTF.